One sample yielded the 14 T cell receptor beta chains listed below, sequenced in a study of technical replicates of blood from a few donors. The assay was immunoSEQ multiplex PCR, and TCRdb's table has in-frame clones only and misses some. The table lists more than 90,000 clones, 85% to 95% of them singletons, with roughly 0.34% in the top ten. Sequencing was done on a sample of T cells isolated from PBMCs. These receptors originate from a human donor in good health.

The chain uses TRBV5-4 and TRBJ1-2, with D possibly matching TRBD1 (6 bases). The germline gives CDR1 SGHNT, CDR2 YYREEE (reference sequence). There are 15 residues in the CDR3. V was cut by 4 bases and J by 3 bases, with 16 bases left in between. The CDR3 sequence: CASSPEIRQDYGYTF. The CDR3 region has the DNA TGTGCCAGCAGCCCCGAGATCCGACAGGACTATGGCTACACCTTC.

This chain links TRBV7-9 with TRBJ2-7; tentatively, D is TRBD2 (6 bases). CDR1 SEHNR and CDR2 FQNEAQ come from the germline V gene (reference sequence). The CDR3 length is 16 residues. V was cut by 5 bases and J by 5 bases, with 22 bases left in between. The CDR3 spells CASSPHRDSTPHEQYF. In DNA form, the CDR3 reads TGTGCCAGCAGCCCGCACCGGGACTCCACTCCCCACGAGCAGTACTTC.

The CDR3 here is CASSPGLAGKETQYF. For the CDR3, the DNA is TGTGCCAGCAGCCCCGGACTAGCGGGAAAAGAGACCCAGTACTTC. V gene TRBV9 combines with J gene TRBJ2-5, with 12 bases matching TRBD2. Germline loops: CDR1 SGDLS, CDR2 YYNGEE. The V gene end was trimmed by 4 bases and the J gene end by 3 bases; junction bases not matched to a gene: 4. This CDR3 contains 15 residues.

The genes are TRBV7-9 and TRBJ2-7; the match to TRBD2 covers 10 bases. This CDR3 contains 18 residues. V lost 5 bases, J lost 3 bases, and 16 bases stayed unmatched. CDR1 is SEHNR, CDR2 FQNEAQ, per germline (reference sequence). The CDR3 coding sequence is TGTGCCAGCAGCCACAGTGAGCTAGCGGGAGCGGGGAGCTACGAGCAGTACTTC. The encoded protein is CASSHSELAGAGSYEQYF.

This chain connects TRBV5-6 to TRBJ2-5; 9 nucleotides agree with TRBD2. The CDR3 is 13 amino acids. After removal of 2 bases from V and 5 bases from J, the junction contained 1 base not matched to a gene. The germline V gene encodes CDR1 SGHDT and CDR2 YYEEEE. The CDR3 DNA is TGTGCCAGCAGCTTTAGCGGGAGTGAGACCCAGTACTTC. Its translation is CASSFSGSETQYF.

The gene calls are TRBV27 and TRBJ1-2, with 7 bases aligning to TRBD1. The CDR3 covers 14 residues. Germline-derived CDR1 and CDR2 are MNHEY and SMNVEV (reference sequence). V gave up 3 bases and J gave up 4 bases; unmatched junction bases: 5. Here the CDR3 DNA reads TGTGCCAGCAGTTTCCGGGACAGTCTCTATGGCTACACCTTC. This gives the protein CASSFRDSLYGYTF.

CDR3 DNA sequence: TGTGCCAGCAGCCAATTTACAGGGTGGGCTGGGGCCAACGTCCTGACTTTC. It specifies CASSQFTGWAGANVLTF. The V and J genes are TRBV14 and TRBJ2-6; perhaps TRBD1 as D (6 bases). V lost 2 bases to trimming and J lost 2 bases, with 13 bases between them. This CDR3 contains 17 residues. Germline V gene sequence: CDR1 SGHDN, CDR2 FVKESK. Looking up the rest from reference TRBV14 and TRBJ2-6 gives the full variable domain: EAGVTQFPSHSVIEKGQTVTLRCDPISGHDNLYWYRRVMGKEIKFLLHFVKESKQDESGMPNNRFLAERTGGTYSTLKVQPAELEDSGVYFCASSQFTGWAGANVLTFGAGSRLTVL.

This chain connects TRBV5-4 to TRBJ2-5; a weak D match, TRBD1 (5 bases). V shed 4 bases and J shed 4 bases, with 11 bases lying between them. The CDR3 is 13 residues long. The germline CDR1 and CDR2 sequences are SGHNT and YYREEE (reference sequence). The CDR3 spells CASSDQGPETQYF. For the CDR3, the DNA is TGTGCCAGCAGCGATCAGGGTCCAGAGACCCAGTACTTC.

This chain uses TRBV27 with TRBJ2-1; the D gene is possibly TRBD1 (6 bases). V lost 1 base and J lost 8, with 15 bases in between. CDR1 is MNHEY, CDR2 SMNVEV, per germline (reference sequence). This CDR3 is 15 amino acids long. CDR3 sequence (DNA): TGTGCCAGCAGTTTATGGGACATTTCTACGCATGAGCAGTTCTTC. Protein: CASSLWDISTHEQFF.

The gene calls are TRBV10-3 and TRBJ2-3, with 10 nucleotides matching TRBD1. Trimming removed 6 bases from V and 4 bases from J; junction bases left unmatched: 13. This CDR3 is built from 17 residues. CDR1 is ENHRY and CDR2 is SYGVKD in the germline V gene. CDR3 amino acids: CAISPTGGIRVSDTQYF. CDR3 coding DNA: TGTGCCATCAGCCCGACAGGGGGCATACGGGTGTCAGATACGCAGTATTTT.

The chain uses TRBV18 and TRBJ2-3; D is undetermined. Germline V lookup: CDR1 KGHSH, CDR2 LQKENI. The V and J ends lost 2 bases and 4 bases respectively, with 7 bases between them. The CDR3 covers 13 residues. For the CDR3, the DNA is TGTGCCAGCTCACCAGGGCTTTCAGATACGCAGTATTTT. Translating it yields CASSPGLSDTQYF.

The chain combines TRBV5-3 with TRBJ1-5, with TRBD1 as a possible D gene (6 bases). TRBV5-3 qualifies as an ORF whose function is uncertain. V lost 5 bases to trimming and J lost 0 bases, with 24 bases between them. The CDR3 runs to 19 residues. The chain's CDR3 is CARRMEPGHQDYSNQPQHF. The CDR3 DNA sequence: TGTGCCAGAAGGATGGAACCGGGACACCAAGACTATAGCAATCAGCCCCAGCATTTT.

The chain carries TRBV4-1 and TRBJ2-1; 7 nucleotides align to TRBD2. The CDR3 totals 15 residues. CDR1 and CDR2 (germline): MGHRA, YSYEKL. V shed 1 base, J shed 4 bases, and the junction held 4 bases outside the gene matches. Written as DNA, the CDR3 is TGCGCCAGCAGCCAAGGGCGGGAGAGGTACAATGAGCAGTTCTTC. It encodes CASSQGRERYNEQFF.

CDR3 sequence (DNA): TGTGCCAGTAGTATTCTTGCGGTCAACACCGGGGAGCTGTTTTTT. This translates into CASSILAVNTGELFF. This rearrangement joins TRBV19 to TRBJ2-2, with no clear D. With 3 bases removed from V and 2 bases from J, the gap between germline ends came to 10 bases. Germline V CDR1 and CDR2: LNHDA, SQIVND (reference sequence). The CDR3 totals 15 residues.